This T cell receptor (beta chain) was sequenced for a study of control samples from healthy donors and cancer patients. Here immunoSEQ multiplex PCR was the method, and the copy in TCRdb shows in-frame clones only, minus some. This table holds about 52,000 clones, over 85% found once. V gave up 11 bases and J gave up 5 bases; unmatched junction bases: 14. Germline V gene sequence: CDR1 ENHRY, CDR2 SYGVKD. The CDR3 loop spans 15 amino acids. The material sequenced was blood. V usage is TRBV10-3 and J usage is TRBJ2-5; 10 nucleotides align to TRBD2. The receptor was derived from a man under 40 in good health. The CDR3 loop is CAPGGAGGPGETQYF. The CDR3 DNA is TGTGCCCCCGGGGGAGCGGGAGGGCCGGGGGAGACCCAGTACTTC.